This TCR beta chain was sequenced in a study of blood T cells in healthy people across ages. V was trimmed by 1 base and J by 0 bases, leaving 12 bases between them. Germline V gene lookup returns CDR1 DFQATT and CDR2 SNEGSKA (reference sequence). The length of the CDR3 is 15 residues. The authors ran a second PCR of about 7 to 11 cycles using a sample-barcoded 5' primer and a J-beta primer mix. TCRdb itself ran the 5' RACE reads through MiXCR, one entry per CDR3 protein. This table holds about 800,000 distinct CDR3 sequences, approximately 25% found once. These data also formed part of another study, on T cells of mothers and their children.

This clonotype was sampled from a boy between 10 and 17 years old in good health. The chain combines TRBV20-1 with TRBJ1-1; possible D gene TRBD1, 6 bases. The source material was blood. This chain's CDR3 is CSARAQDRMNTEAFF. In DNA form, the CDR3 reads TGCAGTGCTAGAGCGCAAGACAGGATGAACACTGAAGCTTTCTTT.